These 32 T cell receptor beta chains were sequenced from one sample in a study of shared T cell receptors in the human thymus. TCRdb's copy holds only in-frame clones and misses some; the assay was immunoSEQ multiplex PCR. The sample has hundreds of thousands of clones; just under 95% are singletons. Material: thymocytes. All receptors come from a human donor.

The rearrangement links TRBV15 to TRBJ2-7, with 11 bases fitting TRBD2. The CDR3 covers 18 residues. Germline V CDR1 and CDR2: LNHNV, YYDKDF (reference sequence). The junction had 15 bases not matched to a gene; V was cut back by 5 bases and J by 3 bases. The CDR3 loop is CATSSHRLAGYQFYEQYF. CDR3 nucleotide sequence: TGTGCCACCAGCTCGCACCGACTAGCGGGATATCAGTTCTACGAGCAGTACTTC. Using reference TRBV15 and TRBJ2-7 for the parts outside the CDR3, the full variable domain is DAMVIQNPRYQVTQFGKPVTLSCSQTLNHNVMYWYQQKSSQAPKLLFHYYDKDFNNEADTPDNFQSRRPNTSFCFLDIRSPGLGDTAMYLCATSSHRLAGYQFYEQYFGPGTRLTVT.

The chain couples TRBV14 to TRBJ2-4; D might be TRBD2 (6 bases). The CDR3 length is 18 residues. V lost 0 bases to trimming and J lost 3 bases, with 18 bases between them. The germline gives CDR1 SGHDN, CDR2 FVKESK. The DNA of the CDR3 is TGTGCCAGCAGCCAAGATCGACCTCGGGAGAATAGCAAAAACATTCAGTACTTC. Translation: CASSQDRPRENSKNIQYF.

The chain is built from TRBV7-2 and TRBJ1-5, with D unclear. Germline-derived CDR1 and CDR2 are SGHTA and FQGNSA. Between the trimmed V and J ends, which lost 0 bases and 4 bases, there was a span of 7 bases. The CDR3 has 14 amino acids. CDR3 amino acids: CASSLAHSNQPQHF. The CDR3 coding sequence is TGTGCCAGCAGCTTAGCGCACAGTAATCAGCCCCAGCATTTT.

Note on this clone: Other DNA sequences of this sample code for an identical CDR3. This rearrangement joins TRBV28 to TRBJ2-7; no clear D. CDR3 length: 13 amino acids. V lost 2 bases and J lost 0, with 5 bases in between. The germline V gene has CDR1 MDHEN and CDR2 SYDVKM. The CDR3 region has the DNA TGTGCCAGCAGTTTAGATAGCTCCTACGAGCAGTACTTC. This gives the protein CASSLDSSYEQYF.

The chain recombines TRBV7-2 with TRBJ2-7, with 11 bases matching TRBD2. J lost 0 bases, V lost 5 bases, and 15 bases had no gene match. The CDR3 consists of 19 residues. Germline V gene data show CDR1 as SGHTA and CDR2 as FQGNSA. The CDR3 protein is CASSPTLGLAGGSSYEQYF. CDR3 in DNA: TGTGCCAGCAGCCCGACTTTGGGGCTAGCGGGAGGAAGCTCCTACGAGCAGTACTTC. Based on the CDR3 plus reference TRBV7-2 and TRBJ2-7, the full variable domain is GAGVSQSPSNKVTEKGKDVELRCDPISGHTALYWYRQSLGQGLEFLIYFQGNSAPDKSGLPSDRFSAERTGGSVSTLTIQRTQQEDSAVYLCASSPTLGLAGGSSYEQYFGPGTRLTVT.

The gene calls are TRBV6-6 and TRBJ1-1; D might be TRBD1 (5 bases). From germline, CDR1 is MNHNY and CDR2 SVGAGI (reference sequence). The CDR3 runs to 13 residues. Trimming took off 8 bases at V and 5 bases at J, with 15 bases between the two ends. CDR3 sequence: CASSIKGQTEAFF. Here the CDR3 DNA reads TGTGCCAGCTCCATTAAAGGACAAACTGAAGCTTTCTTT.

In this sample, this clone turned up once. The chain recombines TRBV11-2 with TRBJ2-1; 10 nucleotides align to TRBD2. The CDR3 sequence is 18 residues long. Germline assignment: CDR1 SGHAT and CDR2 FQNNGV. Trimming took 5 bases from V and 8 from J; bases not matched to a gene: 18. The CDR3 sequence: CASSPLWEREGRSHEQFF. The CDR3 DNA reads TGTGCCAGCAGCCCCCTATGGGAGCGGGAGGGCCGGAGTCATGAGCAGTTCTTC.

V and J are TRBV14 and TRBJ2-7; the match to TRBD1 covers 8 bases. Germline V gene sequence: CDR1 SGHDN, CDR2 FVKESK. The CDR3 totals 13 residues. V lost 8 bases to trimming and J lost 0 bases; unmatched junction nucleotides: 3. The CDR3 coding sequence is TGTGCCAGCCGACAGGGGACCTCCTACGAGCAGTACTTC. Translated: CASRQGTSYEQYF.

This rearrangement joins TRBV10-3 to TRBJ1-2; D is unclear. CDR3 length equals 12 residues. Germline-derived CDR1 and CDR2 are ENHRY and SYGVKD. V lost 8 bases and J 1 base, leaving 8 bases between the germline ends. As DNA, the CDR3 is TGTGCCATCCCTGAGGGTAACTATGGCTACACCTTC. Its translation is CAIPEGNYGYTF.

The rearrangement links TRBV13 to TRBJ2-2; D may be TRBD2 (5 bases). Trimming left V 5 bases short and J 0 bases short, with 13 bases between. This CDR3 is built from 16 residues. Germline assignment: CDR1 PRHDT and CDR2 FYEKMQ (reference sequence). CDR3 DNA: TGTGCCAGCAGCCCAAGGTTGCGGGCGAACACCGGGGAGCTGTTTTTT. This encodes CASSPRLRANTGELFF.

CDR3 in amino acids: CASSPPDRAGANVLTF. The DNA for the CDR3 is TGTGCCAGCAGCCCCCCGGACAGGGCTGGGGCCAACGTCCTGACTTTC. The gene calls are TRBV11-2 and TRBJ2-6, with 8 bases that match TRBD1. CDR1 is SGHAT and CDR2 is FQNNGV in the germline V gene. V lost 5 bases and J lost 2; bases outside the gene matches: 5. This CDR3 region has 16 residues.

V usage is TRBV14 and J usage is TRBJ1-4; D remains unclear. V was cut by 5 bases and J by 5 bases, with 18 bases left in between. Germline V CDR1 and CDR2: SGHDN, FVKESK. The CDR3 is 16 amino acids. As DNA, the CDR3 is TGTGCCAGCAGCGAAGGGTGGGCGGGAAGGAATGAAAAACTGTTTTTT. Amino acid sequence: CASSEGWAGRNEKLFF.

The genes are TRBV18 and TRBJ2-1, with D hard to call. CDR1 is KGHSH, CDR2 LQKENI, per germline. With 3 bases removed from V and 6 bases from J, the gap between germline ends came to 3 bases. The CDR3 consists of 11 residues. The CDR3 region has the DNA TGTGCCAGCTCACCGAGCAATGAGCAGTTCTTC. This translates into CASSPSNEQFF.

J is TRBJ2-1 and V is TRBV14, with TRBD2 matching 7 bases. This CDR3 comprises 16 residues. Germline V gene data show CDR1 as SGHDN and CDR2 as FVKESK. The V gene end was trimmed by 2 bases and the J gene end by 2 bases; junction bases not matched to a gene: 6. The CDR3: CASSQRGSTPYNEQFF. CDR3 coding DNA: TGTGCCAGCAGCCAACGCGGGAGTACCCCCTACAATGAGCAGTTCTTC.

The chain couples TRBV28 to TRBJ1-2, with D possibly matching TRBD1 (6 bases). V was pared by 6 bases and J by 3 bases, with 14 bases between. The V gene's germline CDR1 is MDHEN and CDR2 SYDVKM. This CDR3 has 14 amino acids. CDR3 loop: CASSLPRGDYGYTF. The DNA of the CDR3 is TGTGCCAGCAGCCTACCCAGGGGTGACTATGGCTACACCTTC.

The chain links TRBV2 to TRBJ2-1, with 12 nucleotides matching TRBD2. The length of the CDR3 is 17 residues. With 6 bases clipped from V and 9 bases from J, the junction kept 15 bases outside the gene matches. The germline V gene encodes CDR1 SNHLY and CDR2 FYNNEI. The CDR3 reads CASSRGASGRAGGEQFF. For the CDR3, the DNA is TGTGCCAGCAGCCGAGGCGCTAGCGGGAGGGCCGGGGGTGAGCAGTTCTTC.

This clone was found once. The rearrangement joins TRBV18 to TRBJ2-3; 13 nucleotides agree with TRBD2. The CDR3 is 19 amino acids. The V and J ends lost 4 bases and 3 bases, in that order; junction bases with no gene match: 13. Germline V lookup: CDR1 KGHSH, CDR2 LQKENI. CDR3 DNA: TGTGCCAGCTCACTCGGGACTAGCGGGAAGGTTGGATCGACAGATACGCAGTATTTT. Translated: CASSLGTSGKVGSTDTQYF.

The chain recombines TRBV7-9 with TRBJ1-1; 7 bases align to TRBD1. The CDR3 contains 12 residues. The V gene end was trimmed by 5 bases and the J gene end by 6 bases; junction bases not matched to a gene: 3. Germline V gene sequence: CDR1 SEHNR, CDR2 FQNEAQ (reference sequence). CDR3 amino acids: CASSKGAPEAFF. In DNA, the CDR3 is TGTGCCAGCAGCAAGGGGGCCCCTGAAGCTTTCTTT.

The V and J genes are TRBV15 and TRBJ2-1; 7 bases fit TRBD1. Germline trimming cut 1 base from V and 3 bases from J; bases unmatched to any gene: 3. The germline V gene has CDR1 LNHNV and CDR2 YYDKDF (reference sequence). The CDR3 spans 15 residues. The CDR3 bases are TGTGCCACCAGCAGAGTCAGGGGGATCTACAATGAGCAGTTCTTC. This sequence encodes CATSRVRGIYNEQFF.

CDR3 protein: CSVGRGQGANTEAFF. The DNA for the CDR3 is TGCAGCGTTGGGAGGGGACAGGGGGCTAACACTGAAGCTTTCTTT. J is TRBJ1-1 and V is TRBV29-1; 12 bases agree with TRBD1. J lost 2 bases, V lost 4 bases, and 5 bases had no gene match. The CDR3 has 15 residues. Germline V gives CDR1 SQVTM, CDR2 ANQGSEA.

This chain links TRBV27 with TRBJ2-7, with D unresolved. V was shortened by 2 bases and J by 0 bases, with 11 bases between the two germline ends. CDR3 length equals 15 residues. Germline values: CDR1 MNHEY, CDR2 SMNVEV (reference sequence). CDR3 in DNA: TGTGCCAGCAGTTTACGGCCGTTAAGCTCCTACGAGCAGTACTTC. Its translation: CASSLRPLSSYEQYF.

The CDR3 here is CASSPAGGSGEQYF. As DNA, the CDR3 is TGTGCCAGCAGTCCCGCAGGGGGCTCGGGCGAGCAGTACTTC. The chain uses TRBV2 and TRBJ2-7; 8 bases line up with TRBD1. Germline values: CDR1 SNHLY, CDR2 FYNNEI. With 5 bases clipped from V and 6 bases from J, the junction kept 9 bases outside the gene matches. The CDR3 contains 14 residues.

This clone was counted only a few times. This sequence joins TRBV7-9 and TRBJ1-1, with unresolved D. The CDR3 consists of 13 residues. Per the germline V gene, CDR1 is SEHNR and CDR2 is FQNEAQ (reference sequence). Trimming removed 1 base at V and 10 bases at J, with 13 bases between. For the CDR3, the DNA is TGTGCCAGCAGCTTAGTATCCGGCGAGAGAGCTTTCTTT. Translating gives CASSLVSGERAFF.

This sequence joins TRBV15 and TRBJ2-7; the D is unclear. Deletions cut 0 bases from V and 3 bases from J, with 15 bases between. Germline V gene sequence: CDR1 LNHNV, CDR2 YYDKDF (reference sequence). This CDR3 is 16 amino acids long. CDR3 residues: CATSRDQTIGDYEQYF. Written as DNA, the CDR3 is TGTGCCACCAGCAGAGATCAGACAATAGGCGACTACGAGCAGTACTTC.

V is TRBV28 and J is TRBJ1-1; weak D call: TRBD1 (6 bases). The length of the CDR3 is 13 residues. Germline V gene lookup returns CDR1 MDHEN and CDR2 SYDVKM. With 4 bases removed from V and 7 bases from J, the gap between germline ends came to 13 bases. The CDR3 DNA follows: TGTGCCAGCAGTTCAGAAACAGGGAGTGAAGCTTTCTTT. It translates to CASSSETGSEAFF.

V usage is TRBV28 and J usage is TRBJ1-1; TRBD1 might be the D (5 bases). The germline CDR1 and CDR2 sequences are MDHEN and SYDVKM. Trimming shortened V by 2 bases and J by 2 bases, and 12 bases separated the two germline ends. The CDR3 has 15 residues. In DNA form, the CDR3 reads TGTGCCAGCAGTTTAAGGAGGGGATACAACACTGAAGCTTTCTTT. Translated: CASSLRRGYNTEAFF.

The CDR3 loop is CAWSVRFWALIVGNTIYF. In DNA, the CDR3 is TGTGCCTGGAGTGTAAGATTCTGGGCCCTGATAGTCGGAAACACCATATATTTT. This sequence joins TRBV30 and TRBJ1-3; D ambiguous. Deletions cut 0 bases from V and 4 bases from J, with 22 bases between. The CDR3 has 18 amino acids. CDR1 and CDR2 (germline): GTSNPN, SVGIG (reference sequence).

The J gene is TRBJ2-6, the V gene TRBV5-8; D is perhaps TRBD1 (5 bases). The length of the CDR3 is 17 residues. Germline CDR1 and CDR2: SGHTS and YDEGEE. V lost 3 bases to trimming and J lost 0 bases, with 13 bases between them. The CDR3 DNA reads as TGTGCCAGCAGCTCCCTCAAAAGGGGCTCTGGGGCCAACGTCCTGACTTTC. It translates to CASSSLKRGSGANVLTF.

The table lists this clone with a few counts. This chain links TRBV6-5 with TRBJ1-1, with 9 bases lining up with TRBD1. Looked up from germline, CDR1 is MNHEY and CDR2 is SVGAGI. J was trimmed by 1 base and V by 9 bases; bases with no gene match: 3. The CDR3 is made up of 13 amino acids. This CDR3 is CASNRGPNTEAFF. CDR3 in DNA: TGTGCCAGTAACAGGGGGCCGAACACTGAAGCTTTCTTT.

This sequence joins TRBV28 and TRBJ2-1, with no clear D. V lost 4 bases to trimming and J lost 4 bases, with 17 bases between them. Germline V gene lookup returns CDR1 MDHEN and CDR2 SYDVKM. The CDR3 loop spans 16 amino acids. CDR3: CASSSRWGCVYNEQFF. The CDR3 DNA follows: TGTGCCAGCAGTTCCCGCTGGGGATGTGTATACAATGAGCAGTTCTTC.

This chain links TRBV27 with TRBJ2-7, with 12 bases fitting TRBD2. V gave up 3 bases and J gave up 7 bases; unmatched junction bases: 16. There are 18 residues in the CDR3. Germline V gene data show CDR1 as MNHEY and CDR2 as SMNVEV (reference sequence). CDR3 DNA: TGTGCCAGCAGTTTGTACGATGAAAGACTAGCGGGAGAGCGGGAGCAGTACTTC. This sequence encodes CASSLYDERLAGEREQYF.

The chain combines TRBV6-4 with TRBJ2-2; possible D gene TRBD2, 6 bases. Trimming removed 11 bases from V and 4 bases from J, with 11 bases in between. Germline CDR1 reads MRHNA; CDR2 reads SNTAGT. This CDR3 is 12 amino acids long. This CDR3 reads CAVRRGTGELFF. The CDR3 DNA sequence: TGTGCCGTCCGGCGGGGCACCGGGGAGCTGTTTTTT.